These T cell receptor beta chains were read from a single sample in a study of blood T cell repertoires in COVID-19. Profiling relied on immunoSEQ multiplex PCR, and the TCRdb table lists in-frame clones only, not all of them. The sample has over 200,000 clones, less than 85% seen once. The sequenced sample consisted of PBMCs or T cells enriched from blood (not recorded which). These TCRs come from a man in his sixties who had recovered from COVID-19. CDR3s leave out the opening cysteine and the closing phenylalanine or tryptophan. The order of the fields is V gene, CDR3 protein.

TRBV18,ASSPLTGGWTDTQY
TRBV18,ASSPLSGGTYNEQF
TRBV11-1,ASSLPGAPGPAF
TRBV6-5,ASKHGTGGVYEQY
TRBV24-1,ATSVPGRAVSPLH
TRBV7-6,ASTEEAAGFYGYT
TRBV5-5,ASGRAGGLGETQY
TRBV3-1/TRBV3-2,ASSQDSYNSPLH
TRBV5-5,ASSLRLSTGELF
TRBV30,AWSTGLNTEAF
TRBV18,ASTPNRNTEAF
TRBV5-6,ASRPGQDSTDTQY
TRBV5-1,ASSSGTGYNEQF